This T cell receptor beta chain was sequenced in a study of blood T cells in healthy people across ages. Study findings and constraints: Diversity of TCR beta per million T cells declined in a roughly linear way with age.

In regard to this clonotype: Its specificity is unknown.

This CDR3 has 15 residues. Germline V gene lookup returns CDR1 SGHRS and CDR2 YFSETQ. V was trimmed by 0 bases and J by 0 bases, leaving 10 bases between them. Then a second PCR, running about 6 to 11 cycles, was carried out with a sample-barcoded 5' primer and a J-beta primer mix. MiXCR was run by TCRdb on the 5' RACE reads, yielding one entry per CDR3 protein. The repertoire holds roughly 800,000 distinct CDR3 sequences, with roughly 50% as singletons. All donors came from Russia, were Caucasian and healthy, and spanned ages about 6 to 100. What was sequenced was blood. This chain uses TRBV5-1 with TRBJ2-7; maybe TRBD2 (5 bases). This TCR came from a man at least 80 years old in good health. The CDR3 region is CASSLGASSSYEQYF. In DNA form, the CDR3 reads TGCGCCAGCAGCTTGGGGGCTAGCAGCTCCTACGAGCAGTACTTC. The full variable domain, completed using reference TRBV5-1 and TRBJ2-7, is KAGVTQTPRYLIKTRGQQVTLSCSPISGHRSVSWYQQTPGQGLQFLFEYFSETQRNKGNFPGRFSGRQFSNSRSEMNVSTLELGDSALYLCASSLGASSSYEQYFGPGTRLTVT.